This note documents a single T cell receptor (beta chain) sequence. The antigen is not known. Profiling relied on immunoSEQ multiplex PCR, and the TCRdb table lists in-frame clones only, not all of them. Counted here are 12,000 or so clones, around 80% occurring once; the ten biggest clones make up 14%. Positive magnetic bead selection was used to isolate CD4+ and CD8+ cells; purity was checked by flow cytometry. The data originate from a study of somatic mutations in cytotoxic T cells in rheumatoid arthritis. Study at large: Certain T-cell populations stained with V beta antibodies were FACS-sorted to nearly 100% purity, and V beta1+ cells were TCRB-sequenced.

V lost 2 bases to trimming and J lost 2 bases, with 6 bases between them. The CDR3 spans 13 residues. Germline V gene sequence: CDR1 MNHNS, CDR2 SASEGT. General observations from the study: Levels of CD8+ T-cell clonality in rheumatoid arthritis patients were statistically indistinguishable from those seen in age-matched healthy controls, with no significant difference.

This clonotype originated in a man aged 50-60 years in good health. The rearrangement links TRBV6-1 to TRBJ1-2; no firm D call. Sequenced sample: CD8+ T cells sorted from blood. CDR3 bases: TGTGCCAGCAGTGAAACAGAGAACTATGGCTACACCTTC. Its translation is CASSETENYGYTF.